The 18 T cell receptor beta chains below come from one sample, sequenced in a study of HIV-infected patients and healthy controls. Alpha and beta constant-region primers primed reverse transcription of approximately 0.55 ug RNA. Using multiplexing indices, alpha and beta chain libraries were generated apart by chain-specific third strand synthesis. Each CDR3 protein is one row after TCRdb ran MiXCR on the 5' RACE reads. Of some 8,700 distinct CDR3 sequences in the sample, 8.7% are singletons; the top ten hold about 20%. Antiretroviral therapy had run roughly three months, about 14 weeks, before follow-up blood collection. The repertoire came from unfractionated whole blood and reflected all unsorted peripheral T cells. The input for sequencing was blood, taken during antiretroviral therapy. Source of these receptors: an adult with HIV infection.

This clonotype was recorded many times. The CDR3 protein is CASSLFKTSTDTQYF. The CDR3 nucleotides are TGTGCCAGCAGCTTATTTAAGACTAGCACAGATACGCAGTATTTT. The J gene is TRBJ2-3, the V gene TRBV11-2; D remains ambiguous. The CDR3 has 15 residues. With 2 bases removed from V and 0 bases from J, the gap between germline ends came to 9 bases. The germline V gene has CDR1 SGHAT and CDR2 FQNNGV. Based on the CDR3 plus reference TRBV11-2 and TRBJ2-3, the full variable domain is EAGVAQSPRYKIIEKRQSVAFWCNPISGHATLYWYQQILGQGPKLLIQFQNNGVVDDSQLPKDRFSAERLKGVDSTLKIQPAKLEDSAVYLCASSLFKTSTDTQYFGPGTRLTVL.

This clonotype has more than one count but fewer than ten. The chain carries TRBV19 and TRBJ1-1; TRBD1 aligns across 7 bases. The CDR3 contains 13 residues. Trimming removed 5 bases from V and 11 bases from J; junction bases left unmatched: 11. Germline V gene lookup returns CDR1 LNHDA and CDR2 SQIVND (reference sequence). CDR3 nucleotides: TGTGCCAGTAGTCCTGAGGGGGCTCGGAGGGCTTTCTTT. It encodes CASSPEGARRAFF.

There are many counts of this clonotype. The chain employs TRBV7-9 and TRBJ2-1; D remains unclear. The V end was cut by 8 bases, the J end by 9 bases, with 20 bases between. Germline values: CDR1 SEHNR, CDR2 FQNEAQ (reference sequence). This CDR3 has 14 residues. CDR3: CASFRFLQSGEQFF. The CDR3 coding sequence is TGTGCCAGCTTCAGGTTTTTACAATCTGGTGAGCAGTTCTTC.

This clonotype was counted at least ten times. The rearrangement links TRBV7-6 to TRBJ2-7; possibly TRBD1 for D (5 bases). The CDR3 has 13 residues. The V and J ends lost 5 bases and 9 bases respectively, with 17 bases between them. The germline V gene encodes CDR1 SGHVS and CDR2 FNYEAQ. The CDR3 protein is CASSHGQVSRQYV. In DNA form, the CDR3 reads TGTGCCAGCAGCCACGGACAAGTGTCCCGGCAGTACGTC.

V usage is TRBV6-6 and J usage is TRBJ2-5; D might be TRBD2 (5 bases). CDR3 length: 14 residues. The germline V gene encodes CDR1 MNHNY and CDR2 SVGAGI (reference sequence). The V end was cut by 2 bases, the J end by 2 bases, with 9 bases between. The CDR3: CASSYRRLQETQYF. The CDR3 DNA follows: TGTGCCAGCAGTTACCGGAGACTACAAGAGACCCAGTACTTC.

This clonotype was recorded at least ten times. V is TRBV19 and J is TRBJ1-1, with D possibly TRBD1 on 6 matching bases. CDR3 length: 15 amino acids. Looked up from germline, CDR1 is LNHDA and CDR2 is SQIVND (reference sequence). V lost 7 bases and J 0 bases, leaving 15 bases between the germline ends. CDR3 DNA sequence: TGTGCCAGTACCTCGACAGGCACTCTGAACACTGAAGCTTTCTTT. It yields the protein CASTSTGTLNTEAFF.

This clonotype came up many times. This chain joins TRBV2 and TRBJ2-3; tentative D call: TRBD2 (5 bases). Trimming took off 11 bases at V and 0 bases at J, with 12 bases between the two ends. Germline V gene sequence: CDR1 SNHLY, CDR2 FYNNEI. The CDR3 runs to 13 residues. CDR3 coding DNA: TGTGCCCTATCGGGGTCTAGCACAGATACGCAGTATTTT. Translating it yields CALSGSSTDTQYF.

The chain has TRBV5-1 and TRBJ2-3, with D perhaps assigned TRBD1 or TRBD2 (8 bases each). The CDR3 sequence is 16 residues long. Looked up from germline, CDR1 is SGHRS and CDR2 is YFSETQ. V was trimmed by 4 bases and J by 2 bases, leaving 17 bases between them. The CDR3 bases are TGCGCCAGCAGCCGGGGGGGACAGGCCGTCACAGATACGCAGTATTTT. Translation: CASSRGGQAVTDTQYF.

Many counts were recorded for this clonotype. The rearrangement joins TRBV4-1 to TRBJ1-2; possible D gene TRBD1, 5 bases. The CDR3 consists of 15 residues. Trimming shortened V by 1 base and J by 4 bases, and 13 bases separated the two germline ends. Germline lookup yields CDR1 MGHRA and CDR2 YSYEKL. CDR3 sequence: CASSQVQEGSYGYTF. Written as DNA, the CDR3 is TGCGCCAGCAGCCAAGTACAGGAGGGGAGCTATGGCTACACCTTC.

This clonotype has at least ten counts. This chain connects TRBV7-2 to TRBJ2-7; D may be TRBD2 (6 bases). The CDR3 consists of 12 residues. Germline CDR1 and CDR2: SGHTA and FQGNSA. V was trimmed by 0 bases and J by 6 bases, leaving 6 bases between them. The CDR3 is CASSLAGGEQYV. The CDR3 DNA follows: TGTGCCAGCAGCTTAGCGGGGGGCGAGCAGTACGTC.

In this sample, this clonotype turned up many times. V and J are TRBV2 and TRBJ1-1; D is perhaps TRBD1 (5 bases). Trimming cost V 6 bases and J 11 bases, with 22 bases left between them. The V gene's germline CDR1 is SNHLY and CDR2 FYNNEI. This CDR3 has 14 amino acids. This CDR3 is CASSKDQGPIAAFF. In DNA, the CDR3 is TGTGCCAGCAGCAAAGACCAGGGACCTATCGCGGCTTTCTTT. The variable domain in full, with the rest retrieved from reference TRBV2 and TRBJ1-1, is EPEVTQTPSHQVTQMGQEVILRCVPISNHLYFYWYRQILGQKVEFLVSFYNNEISEKSEIFDDQFSVERPDGSNFTLKIRSTKLEDSAMYFCASSKDQGPIAAFFGQGTRLTVV.

Within the sample, this clonotype is medium-sized. The chain links TRBV7-2 to TRBJ2-3; 7 positions agree with TRBD2. The CDR3 has 14 residues. The germline V gene encodes CDR1 SGHTA and CDR2 FQGNSA. Trimming took 5 bases from V and 4 from J; bases not matched to a gene: 6. CDR3 DNA sequence: TGTGCCAGCAGCCCGACGACTAGCCCAGATACGCAGTATTTT. It specifies CASSPTTSPDTQYF. Combining the CDR3 with reference TRBV7-2 and TRBJ2-3 gives the whole variable domain GAGVSQSPSNKVTEKGKDVELRCDPISGHTALYWYRQSLGQGLEFLIYFQGNSAPDKSGLPSDRFSAERTGGSVSTLTIQRTQQEDSAVYLCASSPTTSPDTQYFGPGTRLTVL.

The V gene is TRBV25-1, the J gene TRBJ1-2; D gene unclear. This CDR3 is built from 16 residues. V lost 3 bases, J lost 1 base, and 15 bases lay in between. Per the germline V gene, CDR1 is MGHDK and CDR2 is SYGVNS. The CDR3 DNA sequence: TGTGCCAGCAGTGACCACCCTCTGGACTTTAACTATGGCTACACCTTC. It specifies CASSDHPLDFNYGYTF.

By proportion, this clonotype is medium-sized. The V gene is TRBV10-3, the J gene TRBJ2-5, with 10 bases aligning to TRBD2. With V trimmed by 10 bases and J by 4 bases, 9 bases remained unmatched. This CDR3 contains 14 residues. Germline loops: CDR1 ENHRY, CDR2 SYGVKD. The CDR3 DNA sequence: TGTGCCAACTGGAGCGGGAGGGCCCGAGAGACCCAGTACTTC. It specifies CANWSGRARETQYF.

The chain has TRBV14 and TRBJ2-3; D remains ambiguous. V lost 4 bases and J lost 0, with 20 bases in between. CDR1 is SGHDN and CDR2 is FVKESK in the germline V gene. The CDR3 consists of 18 residues. This chain's CDR3 is CASSRSVVVLESTDTQYF. The CDR3 nucleotides are TGTGCCAGCAGCCGGTCTGTGGTGGTGCTAGAGAGCACAGATACGCAGTATTTT.

This clonotype is deemed medium-sized. The chain uses TRBV6-6 and TRBJ1-5; D is perhaps TRBD1 (6 bases). V gave up 2 bases and J gave up 0 bases, with 14 bases separating them. The CDR3 sequence is 17 residues long. Germline-derived CDR1 and CDR2 are MNHNY and SVGAGI (reference sequence). The CDR3 DNA reads TGTGCCAGCAGTTACGAGGACAGAGTCTATAGCAATCAGCCCCAGCATTTT. Translation: CASSYEDRVYSNQPQHF.

This clonotype was observed at least ten times. This CDR3 reads CASSQGAPLTDTQYF. CDR3 coding DNA: TGTGCCAGCAGCCAAGGAGCCCCCCTCACAGATACGCAGTATTTT. V gene TRBV14 combines with J gene TRBJ2-3; D remains ambiguous. CDR1 and CDR2 (germline): SGHDN, FVKESK. Trimming took 1 base from V and 2 from J, leaving 10 bases between them. This CDR3 contains 15 residues. Combining the CDR3 with reference TRBV14 and TRBJ2-3 gives the whole variable domain EAGVTQFPSHSVIEKGQTVTLRCDPISGHDNLYWYRRVMGKEIKFLLHFVKESKQDESGMPNNRFLAERTGGTYSTLKVQPAELEDSGVYFCASSQGAPLTDTQYFGPGTRLTVL.

At least ten counts were recorded for this clonotype. The gene calls are TRBV18 and TRBJ1-1, with D uncertain. The V and J ends lost 3 bases and 5 bases respectively, with 22 bases between them. Germline V CDR1 and CDR2: KGHSH, LQKENI. This CDR3 contains 17 residues. CDR3 sequence (DNA): TGTGCCAGCTCACCTGGACGGCCTACCACCATTAAAACTGAAGCTTTCTTT. It translates to CASSPGRPTTIKTEAFF.